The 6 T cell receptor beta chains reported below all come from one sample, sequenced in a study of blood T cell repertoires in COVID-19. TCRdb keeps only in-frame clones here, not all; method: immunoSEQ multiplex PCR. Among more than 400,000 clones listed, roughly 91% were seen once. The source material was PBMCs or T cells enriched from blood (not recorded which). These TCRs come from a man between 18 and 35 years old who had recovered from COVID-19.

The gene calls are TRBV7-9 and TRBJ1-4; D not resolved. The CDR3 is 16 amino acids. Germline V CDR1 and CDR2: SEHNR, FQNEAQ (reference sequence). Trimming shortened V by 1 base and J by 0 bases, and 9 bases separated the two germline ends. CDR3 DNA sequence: TGTGCCAGCAGCTTAGTCGAAGCTACAACTAATGAAAAACTGTTTTTT. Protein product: CASSLVEATTNEKLFF.

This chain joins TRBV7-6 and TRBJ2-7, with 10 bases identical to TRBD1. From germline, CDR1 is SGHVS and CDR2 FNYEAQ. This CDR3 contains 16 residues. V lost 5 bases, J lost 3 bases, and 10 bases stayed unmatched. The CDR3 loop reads CASSPRTGTGVYEQYF. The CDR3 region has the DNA TGTGCCAGCAGCCCAAGAACCGGGACAGGGGTCTACGAGCAGTACTTC.

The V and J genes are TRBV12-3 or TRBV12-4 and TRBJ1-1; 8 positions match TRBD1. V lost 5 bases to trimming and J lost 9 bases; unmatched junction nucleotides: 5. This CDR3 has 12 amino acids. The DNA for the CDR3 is TGTGCCAGCAGTCCAGGACAGGGAAAAGCTTTCTTT. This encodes CASSPGQGKAFF.

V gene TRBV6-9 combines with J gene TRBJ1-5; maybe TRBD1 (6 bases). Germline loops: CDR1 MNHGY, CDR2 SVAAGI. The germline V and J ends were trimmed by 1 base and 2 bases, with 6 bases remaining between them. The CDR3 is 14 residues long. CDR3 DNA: TGTGCCAGCAGTTATTACAGGGGCAATCAGCCCCAGCATTTT. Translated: CASSYYRGNQPQHF.

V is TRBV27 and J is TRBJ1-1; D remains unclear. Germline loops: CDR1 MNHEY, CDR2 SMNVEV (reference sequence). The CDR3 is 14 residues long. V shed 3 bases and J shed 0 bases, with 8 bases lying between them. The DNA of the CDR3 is TGTGCCAGCAGTTTTAACGGGTTGAACACTGAAGCTTTCTTT. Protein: CASSFNGLNTEAFF.

As DNA, the CDR3 is TGCGCCAGCAGTTGGACAGGGGACACTGAAGCTTTCTTT. Its protein is CASSWTGDTEAFF. V is TRBV10-2 and J is TRBJ1-1, with TRBD1 matching 9 bases. V trimming: 5 bases; J trimming: 3 bases; junction bases outside the gene matches: 1. The CDR3 covers 13 residues. Per the germline V gene, CDR1 is WSHSY and CDR2 is SAAADI.